Shown below are 21 T cell receptor beta chains from a single sample sequenced in a study of T cells after yellow fever vaccination. Using its own MiXCR run on the 5' RACE reads, TCRdb lists one record per CDR3 protein. The table includes hundreds of thousands of distinct CDR3 sequences, approximately 13% detected once. The source material was PBMCs, sampled on the day of the yellow fever booster vaccination. These receptors were obtained from a man aged 25 to 40 who received the YFV17D yellow fever vaccine.

The V gene is TRBV12-3 or TRBV12-4, the J gene TRBJ2-7, with D uncertain. V lost 6 bases and J 6 bases, leaving 9 bases between the germline ends. The CDR3 consists of 11 residues. CDR3 coding DNA: TGTGCCAGCAGATGGGGTGTCGAGCAGTACTTC. This translates into CASRWGVEQYF.

This clonotype was detected only once. The chain has TRBV29-1 and TRBJ2-3; D possibly matches TRBD1 or TRBD2 (6 bases each). The V and J ends lost 8 bases and 4 bases respectively, with 13 bases between them. This CDR3 is 12 amino acids long. Germline V gives CDR1 SQVTM, CDR2 ANQGSEA. The CDR3 DNA is TGCAGCTCCTTGAGGGGGGCAGATACGCAGTATTTT. Translation: CSSLRGADTQYF.

This clonotype turned up a few times. V usage is TRBV5-1 and J usage is TRBJ2-2; no definite D call. CDR3 length: 15 amino acids. CDR1 is SGHRS and CDR2 is YFSETQ in the germline V gene. Trimming shortened V by 0 bases and J by 3 bases, and 9 bases separated the two germline ends. The DNA for the CDR3 is TGCGCCAGCAGCTTGGATGGCCCAGACACCGGGGAGCTGTTTTTT. Amino acid sequence: CASSLDGPDTGELFF. Full variable domain (missing parts from reference TRBV5-1 and TRBJ2-2): KAGVTQTPRYLIKTRGQQVTLSCSPISGHRSVSWYQQTPGQGLQFLFEYFSETQRNKGNFPGRFSGRQFSNSRSEMNVSTLELGDSALYLCASSLDGPDTGELFFGEGSRLTVL.

This chain links TRBV29-1 with TRBJ2-7, with 8 bases matching TRBD1. J was trimmed by 2 bases and V by 7 bases; bases with no gene match: 13. Germline-derived CDR1 and CDR2 are SQVTM and ANQGSEA. The CDR3 extends over 15 amino acids. The chain's CDR3 is CSARDRIPVAYEQYF. For the CDR3, the DNA is TGCAGCGCCCGGGACAGGATCCCGGTAGCCTACGAGCAGTACTTC.

This clonotype was seen only once. The chain combines TRBV10-3 with TRBJ2-2; 15 nucleotides agree with TRBD2. CDR3 length: 15 residues. Germline CDR1 and CDR2: ENHRY and SYGVKD. Trimming took 6 bases from V and 4 from J; bases not matched to a gene: 0. CDR3 loop: CAIRGLAGGTGELFF. The CDR3 DNA follows: TGTGCCATCAGGGGACTAGCGGGAGGCACCGGGGAGCTGTTTTTT.

The gene calls are TRBV27 and TRBJ2-1; 11 bases align to TRBD2. Germline V gene sequence: CDR1 MNHEY, CDR2 SMNVEV (reference sequence). V lost 4 bases, J lost 7 bases, and 12 bases stayed unmatched. The CDR3 is 17 amino acids. CDR3 residues: CASSWGSGRAFGNEQFF. In nucleotides, the CDR3 is TGTGCCAGCAGTTGGGGTAGCGGGAGGGCCTTTGGGAATGAGCAGTTCTTC.

CDR3 region: CASRDLIYEQYF. CDR3 nucleotides: TGTGCCAGCAGAGACCTTATCTACGAGCAGTACTTC. The genes are TRBV6-2 or TRBV6-3 and TRBJ2-7; D unresolved. Germline CDR1 and CDR2: MNHEY and SVGEGT. Trimming took off 6 bases at V and 3 bases at J, with 9 bases between the two ends. CDR3 length: 12 amino acids.

This clonotype has just a few counts. The chain uses TRBV6-2 or TRBV6-3 and TRBJ2-3; 9 positions match TRBD2. Trimming at V came to 6 bases and at J to 6 bases, leaving 10 bases not matched to a gene. Germline V gene lookup returns CDR1 MNHEY and CDR2 SVGEGT. This CDR3 spans 15 amino acids. The CDR3 spells CASSPLAGEGDTQYF. CDR3 nucleotides: TGTGCCAGCAGCCCACTAGCGGGCGAAGGCGATACGCAGTATTTT.

This rearrangement joins TRBV14 to TRBJ2-1, with 8 bases fitting TRBD2. The V gene's germline CDR1 is SGHDN and CDR2 FVKESK. The CDR3 covers 18 residues. V dropped 0 bases and J dropped 7; count of bases not matched to a gene: 14. The CDR3: CASSQDGVAGIFTNEQFF. DNA for the CDR3: TGTGCCAGCAGCCAAGATGGGGTAGCGGGAATATTTACTAATGAGCAGTTCTTC.

This chain joins TRBV7-8 and TRBJ2-7, with TRBD1 identical over 8 bases. Germline CDR1 is SGHVS and CDR2 is FQNEAQ. CDR3 size: 15 residues. V shed 1 base and J 6 bases; nucleotides not matched to a gene: 8. CDR3 nucleotide sequence: TGTGCCAGCAGCTTAGGGGGACAGGTTGTTGTCGAGCAGTACTTC. Translated, it gives CASSLGGQVVVEQYF.

This chain connects TRBV20-1 to TRBJ2-2, with TRBD2 matching 8 bases. The V gene's germline CDR1 is DFQATT and CDR2 SNEGSKA (reference sequence). The V and J ends lost 0 bases and 1 base, in that order; junction bases with no gene match: 7. The CDR3 contains 17 residues. CDR3 nucleotides: TGCAGTGCTAGAGATAACGGGAGGGCCCGGAACACCGGGGAGCTGTTTTTT. Protein product: CSARDNGRARNTGELFF.

This clonotype was seen a few times. The chain recombines TRBV7-2 with TRBJ1-1; D is unresolved. The germline V gene has CDR1 SGHTA and CDR2 FQGNSA. The ends were cut back, 4 bases at V and 1 base at J, with 10 bases in the middle. The CDR3 is 14 amino acids. The CDR3 loop reads CASSSPDKNTEAFF. DNA of the CDR3: TGTGCCAGCAGCTCCCCTGACAAGAACACTGAAGCTTTCTTT.

This sequence joins TRBV7-9 and TRBJ1-1; D gene unclear. V lost 1 base and J lost 13, with 19 bases in between. The CDR3 runs 14 residues. CDR1 is SEHNR, CDR2 FQNEAQ, per germline (reference sequence). The CDR3 spells CASSLVDAYSAHFF. For the CDR3, the DNA is TGTGCCAGCAGCTTAGTGGACGCGTACTCAGCCCATTTCTTT.

This clonotype came up many times. The chain links TRBV5-6 to TRBJ2-7; D not certain. This CDR3 spans 13 amino acids. Germline V gene lookup returns CDR1 SGHDT and CDR2 YYEEEE. V lost 2 bases, J lost 2 bases, and 8 bases lay in between. CDR3 nucleotides: TGTGCCAGCAGCTTAAGTCTAGCCTACGAGCAGTACTTC. It codes for CASSLSLAYEQYF.

This clonotype was recorded a few times. The chain couples TRBV12-3 or TRBV12-4 to TRBJ2-7; 12 nucleotides match TRBD1. The CDR3 sequence is 15 residues long. V was clipped by 8 bases and J by 7 bases; unmatched bases: 12. CDR3 region: CASSSAGQGAWEQYF. In DNA form, the CDR3 reads TGTGCCAGCTCCTCCGCGGGACAGGGGGCGTGGGAGCAGTACTTC.

This clonotype was seen a few times. This rearrangement joins TRBV6-2 or TRBV6-3 to TRBJ1-5; D call uncertain. The CDR3 totals 12 residues. V was cut by 6 bases and J by 5 bases, with 8 bases left in between. CDR1 and CDR2 (germline): MNHEY, SVGEGT. The CDR3 DNA reads TGTGCCAGCAGACATCCCCATCAGCCCCAGCATTTT. This encodes CASRHPHQPQHF.

This chain connects TRBV6-4 to TRBJ2-1; no reliable D call. Germline CDR1 and CDR2: MRHNA and SNTAGT. The ends were cut back, 0 bases at V and 5 bases at J, with 11 bases in the middle. CDR3 size: 15 residues. The CDR3 loop reads CASSDSNIRDNEQFF. CDR3 DNA: TGTGCCAGCAGTGACTCGAATATCCGGGACAATGAGCAGTTCTTC.

The chain couples TRBV25-1 to TRBJ2-7; D not resolved. Per the germline V gene, CDR1 is MGHDK and CDR2 is SYGVNS. Deletions cut 2 bases from V and 3 bases from J, with 5 bases between. The CDR3 spans 12 residues. CDR3 amino acids: CASSEGFYEQYF. In DNA form, the CDR3 reads TGTGCCAGCAGTGAAGGCTTCTACGAGCAGTACTTC.

The genes are TRBV6-5 and TRBJ2-7; D might be TRBD1 or TRBD2, each matching 6 bases. CDR3 length equals 11 residues. In germline, CDR1 is MNHEY, CDR2 SVGAGI. The V gene lost 10 bases and the J gene lost 4 bases, with 11 bases spanning the gap. The CDR3 nucleotides are TGTGCCACAAGGGGGGAGTACGAGCAGTACTTC. Its protein product is CATRGEYEQYF.

The chain has TRBV29-1 and TRBJ2-3; D not certain. The length of the CDR3 is 12 residues. The V and J ends lost 7 bases and 4 bases respectively, with 12 bases between them. Germline assignment: CDR1 SQVTM and CDR2 ANQGSEA. Written as DNA, the CDR3 is TGCAGCGGAGATTCGAAGGCAGATACGCAGTATTTT. Its protein product is CSGDSKADTQYF.

The J gene is TRBJ2-1, the V gene TRBV5-1; 9 bases are shared with TRBD2. CDR3 length equals 18 residues. After removal of 2 bases from V and 1 base from J, the junction contained 10 bases not matched to a gene. CDR1 is SGHRS and CDR2 is YFSETQ in the germline V gene. CDR3 DNA sequence: TGCGCCAGCAGCTTCCCCTCTAGCGGGACAAGGTCCTACAATGAGCAGTTCTTC. This gives the protein CASSFPSSGTRSYNEQFF.